This T cell receptor beta chain derives from a study of CD8+ T cells in alopecia areata. Study-wide findings and caveats: Many expanded lesional clones stayed in scalp and blood while on tofacitinib. Within the top 100, expanded CD8+ clones significantly decreased with tofacitinib, as did scalp clonality.

Following RNA extraction, reverse transcription yielded cDNA that acted as the sequencing template. Only in-frame clones appear in the TCRdb table, and some are missing; sequencing was by immunoSEQ multiplex PCR. This sample yields about 120,000 clones, of which approximately 53% are seen a single time; 0.46% belongs to the top ten. Trimming removed 4 bases from V and 7 bases from J; junction bases left unmatched: 7. The CDR3 totals 13 residues. Germline V gene lookup returns CDR1 SQVTM and CDR2 ANQGSEA. The treatment: oral pan-JAK inhibitor, 5-10 mg twice daily. A note on this clone: The antigen is not known.

The chain couples TRBV29-1 to TRBJ1-5, with 7 bases aligning to TRBD1. Sequencing was performed on CD4+ T cells sorted from blood, taken at week 4, from a patient treated with tofacitinib. This clonotype originated in a human donor with alopecia areata. The CDR3 sequence is CSVGQGKEQPQHF. The DNA of the CDR3 is TGCAGCGTTGGACAGGGCAAGGAGCAGCCCCAGCATTTT.